This T cell receptor (beta chain) was sequenced for a study of T cell responses to AZD1222 COVID-19 vaccine. This clone was recorded a few times. The same CDR3 also results from other DNA sequences found in this sample. The germline gives CDR1 MNHEY, CDR2 SVGEGT. This CDR3 contains 15 residues. V dropped 5 bases and J dropped 5 bases, with 15 bases sitting between them. Here immunoSEQ multiplex PCR was the method, and the copy in TCRdb shows in-frame clones only, minus some. Here the sample spans under 150,000 clones, 90% being singletons. The sequencing used peripheral blood, collected on day 0 of AZD1222 vaccination. This rearrangement joins TRBV6-2 or TRBV6-3 to TRBJ2-2; perhaps TRBD2 as D (6 bases). The TCR sequence derives from an adult in good health. The chain's CDR3 is CASSTSRVLTGELFF. DNA of the CDR3: TGTGCCAGCAGTACTAGCAGAGTCCTAACCGGGGAGCTGTTTTTT.